This entry is about one T cell receptor beta chain. No antigen is known for it. As the sequencing template, cDNA was produced by extracting RNA and reverse transcribing it. Here immunoSEQ multiplex PCR was the method, and the copy in TCRdb shows in-frame clones only, minus some. The profile shows roughly 180,000 clones, 63% of them singletons. This entry belongs to a study of CD8+ T cells in alopecia areata. Study details: Patients in the study were on tofacitinib for 6 to 18 months, then off it for 6 months.

General observations from the study: Normal skin's resident alphabeta T cells are sequenced alongside lesional scalp T cells.

Germline CDR1 and CDR2: LNHNV and YYDKDF (reference sequence). The CDR3 consists of 14 residues. V was trimmed by 0 bases and J by 6 bases, leaving 10 bases between them. This clonotype originated in a human donor with alopecia areata. The material sequenced was CD4+ T cells sorted from blood, taken at week 0. This chain connects TRBV15 to TRBJ2-3, with D uncertain. CDR3 loop: CATSRDSVGDTQYF. CDR3 coding DNA: TGTGCCACCAGCAGAGATTCAGTGGGGGATACGCAGTATTTT.